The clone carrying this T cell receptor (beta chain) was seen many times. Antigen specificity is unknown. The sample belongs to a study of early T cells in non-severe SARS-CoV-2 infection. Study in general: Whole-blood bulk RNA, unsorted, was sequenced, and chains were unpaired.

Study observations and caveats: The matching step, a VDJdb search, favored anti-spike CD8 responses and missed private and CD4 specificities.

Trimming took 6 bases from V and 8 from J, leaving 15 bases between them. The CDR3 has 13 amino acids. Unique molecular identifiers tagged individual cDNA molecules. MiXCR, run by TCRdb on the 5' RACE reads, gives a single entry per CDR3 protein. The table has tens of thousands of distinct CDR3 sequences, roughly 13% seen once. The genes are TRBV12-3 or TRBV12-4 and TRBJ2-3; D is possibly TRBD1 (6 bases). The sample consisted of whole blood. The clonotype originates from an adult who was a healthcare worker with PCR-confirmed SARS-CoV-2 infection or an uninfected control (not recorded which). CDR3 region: CASREQGIGTQYF. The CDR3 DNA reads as TGTGCCAGCAGGGAACAGGGTATAGGTACGCAGTATTTT.